Listed below are T cell receptor beta chains from one sample, sequenced in a study of cytomegalovirus exposure and HLA in healthy donors. Measured with immunoSEQ multiplex PCR; TCRdb has only the in-frame clones, and not every one. There are tens of thousands of clones in the sample; over 95% occur only once, and around 2.2% lies in the top ten. The sequenced sample was PBMCs. These receptors were collected from a man aged 18 to 30 in good health and CMV-seronegative. Each CDR3 is given with its conserved first and last residue. The D gene is left open where the match is weak. Expanded clones are given a class, and other clones once, few, many or no size at all.

clone size	V gene	D gene	J gene	CDR3 protein	CDR3 DNA
.	TRBV7-3	.	TRBJ2-7	CASSLAGSYEQYF	TGTGCCAGCAGCCTCGCCGGCTCCTACGAGCAGTACTTC
.	TRBV2	.	TRBJ1-4	CASSAKGATNEKLFF	TGTGCCAGCAGTGCGAAAGGAGCAACTAATGAAAAACTGTTTTTT
.	TRBV4-2	TRBD1	TRBJ1-1	CASSPQGRGRGTEAFF	TGTGCCAGCAGCCCCCAGGGCAGGGGGCGCGGGACTGAAGCTTTCTTT
.	TRBV29-1	.	TRBJ2-7	CSVATGSYEQYF	TGCAGCGTCGCGACAGGTTCCTACGAGCAGTACTTC
.	TRBV5-1	.	TRBJ2-7	CASSLVMSGPTYEQYF	TGCGCCAGCAGCTTGGTTATGTCAGGGCCTACCTACGAGCAGTACTTC
.	TRBV7-2	TRBD1	TRBJ2-7	CASSRSGTVTYEQYF	TGTGCCAGCAGCAGATCCGGGACAGTCACCTACGAGCAGTACTTC
.	TRBV6-1	.	TRBJ1-6	CASSEQGGSNSPLHF	TGTGCCAGCAGTGAACAGGGAGGGAGTAATTCACCCCTCCACTTT
.	TRBV11-3	.	TRBJ2-5	CASSLGLKETQYF	TGTGCCAGCAGCTTAGGTCTAAAAGAGACCCAGTACTTC
.	TRBV19	TRBD1	TRBJ1-4	CASSSRGLRNEKLFF	TGTGCCAGTAGTTCCAGGGGGCTACGGAATGAAAAACTGTTTTTT
.	TRBV28	.	TRBJ1-2	CASSLWAGQGYTF	TGTGCCAGCAGTTTATGGGCAGGGCAGGGCTACACCTTC
.	TRBV6-4	.	TRBJ1-5	CASSEGRGQPQHF	TGTGCCAGCAGTGAAGGCAGGGGTCAGCCCCAGCATTTT
once	TRBV28	.	TRBJ1-5	CASIISGFNQPQHF	TGTGCCAGCATTATTTCCGGGTTCAATCAGCCCCAGCATTTT
.	TRBV27	.	TRBJ1-5	CASSQRPGQPQHF	TGTGCCAGCAGCCAAAGACCGGGGCAGCCCCAGCATTTT
.	TRBV29-1	TRBD1	TRBJ1-2	CSGETGDNYGYTF	TGCAGCGGCGAGACAGGGGATAACTATGGCTACACCTTC
.	TRBV29-1	TRBD1	TRBJ1-1	CSVESGTGGLVF	TGCAGCGTTGAATCGGGCACAGGGGGATTAGTCTTT
.	TRBV28	TRBD1	TRBJ2-7	CASRSPTGQGYEQYF	TGTGCCAGCAGATCACCCACGGGACAGGGTTACGAGCAGTACTTC
.	TRBV7-9	.	TRBJ2-1	CASSLTGQTDNEQFF	TGTGCCAGCAGCTTAACTGGCCAGACTGACAATGAGCAGTTCTTC
once	TRBV6-5	TRBD1	TRBJ1-2	CASSRRQGNGYTF	TGTGCCAGCAGCCGACGACAGGGTAATGGCTACACCTTC
medium-sized	TRBV19	.	TRBJ2-2	CASSIGPSKPRGELFF	TGTGCCAGTAGTATAGGTCCCTCTAAACCTCGCGGGGAGCTGTTTTTT
.	TRBV6-6	TRBD2	TRBJ2-3	CASSLTSGTSTNTQYF	TGTGCCAGCAGTTTGACTAGCGGGACCTCCACAAATACGCAGTATTTT
.	TRBV9	.	TRBJ2-7	CASSARDMSYEQYF	TGTGCCAGCAGCGCACGGGACATGTCCTACGAGCAGTACTTC
.	TRBV28	TRBD1	TRBJ1-5	CASRKQGRGQPQHF	TGTGCCAGCAGAAAACAGGGGCGAGGGCAGCCCCAGCATTTT
.	TRBV7-2	TRBD2	TRBJ2-1	CASSSITSGNYNEQFF	TGTGCCAGCAGCTCAATAACTAGCGGGAATTACAATGAGCAGTTCTTC
.	TRBV5-1	TRBD1	TRBJ2-2	CASSSGQGPNTGELFF	TGCGCCAGCAGCTCAGGACAGGGGCCGAACACCGGGGAGCTGTTTTTT
.	TRBV6-6	TRBD2	TRBJ2-1	CASSPGGEVTEQFF	TGTGCCAGCAGCCCCGGGGGGGAAGTCACTGAGCAGTTCTTC
.	TRBV27	.	TRBJ1-2	CASSLREGLYGYTF	TGTGCCAGCAGTCTTCGGGAGGGCCTATATGGCTACACCTTC
.	TRBV6-6	.	TRBJ2-7	CASRRSYEQYF	TGTGCCAGCAGGAGGTCGTACGAGCAGTACTTC
.	TRBV27	.	TRBJ2-5	CASSLRGSQETQYF	TGTGCCAGCAGTTTACGAGGCAGCCAAGAGACCCAGTACTTC
few	TRBV28	.	TRBJ2-7	CASSYTLRLLSSYEQYF	TGTGCCAGCAGCTACACCCTCAGGTTACTTAGCTCCTACGAGCAGTACTTC
.	TRBV6-5	.	TRBJ2-1	CASSKQYNEQFF	TGTGCCAGCAGTAAACAATACAATGAGCAGTTCTTC
.	TRBV7-2	TRBD2	TRBJ2-1	CASSSSGASYNEQFF	TGTGCCAGCAGCTCGAGCGGGGCTTCCTACAATGAGCAGTTCTTC
.	TRBV6-6	TRBD2	TRBJ2-7	CASSYLGTSGGYEQYF	TGTGCCAGCAGTTACTTAGGGACTAGCGGGGGTTACGAGCAGTACTTC